This TCR beta chain was recorded in a study of cytomegalovirus exposure and HLA in healthy donors. Study as a whole: As an earlier analysis found, around 170 million T cells yielded 100 million to 130 million unique TCR beta sequences.

The PCR employed 60 Vbeta primers together with 13 Jbeta primers. Per the original data handling: A later analysis tallied some 80 million unique TCR beta chains, around 9.9 million of them shared. Sequenced by immunoSEQ multiplex PCR; TCRdb stores in-frame clones only, minus some. The D gene and trimming were derived from the DNA, and the V and J assignments and clone size from that table. The sample carries 78,000 or so clones, roughly 84% recorded once. The receptor was isolated from a woman aged 50 to 65 in good health and CMV-seronegative. Source material: PBMCs.

The CDR3 here is CSVGLAGDVSYNEQFF. CDR3 coding DNA: TGCAGCGTTGGACTAGCGGGAGACGTCTCCTACAATGAGCAGTTCTTC. This chain uses TRBV29-1 with TRBJ2-1; 12 bases fit TRBD2. Germline loops: CDR1 SQVTM, CDR2 ANQGSEA. V was clipped by 4 bases and J by 0 bases; unmatched bases: 4. This CDR3 has 16 amino acids.